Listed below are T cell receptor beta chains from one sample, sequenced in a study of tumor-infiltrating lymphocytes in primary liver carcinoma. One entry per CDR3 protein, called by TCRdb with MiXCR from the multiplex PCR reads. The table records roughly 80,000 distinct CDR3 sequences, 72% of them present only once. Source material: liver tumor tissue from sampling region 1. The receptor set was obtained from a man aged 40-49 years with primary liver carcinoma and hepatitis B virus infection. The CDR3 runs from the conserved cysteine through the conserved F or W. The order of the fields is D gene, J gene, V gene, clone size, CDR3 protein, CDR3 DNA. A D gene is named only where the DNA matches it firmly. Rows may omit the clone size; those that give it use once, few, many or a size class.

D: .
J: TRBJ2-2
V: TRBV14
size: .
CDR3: CVNSRGESTGELFF
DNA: TGTGTCAACAGCCGAGGGGAGTCCACCGGGGAGCTGTTTTTT

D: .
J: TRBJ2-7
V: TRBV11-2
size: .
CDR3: CASSLVLWEQGTYEQHF
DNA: TGTGCTAGCAGCTTAGTTCTTTGGGAACAGGGAACCTACGAGCAGCACTTC

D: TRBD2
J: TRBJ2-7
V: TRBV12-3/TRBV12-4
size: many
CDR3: CASSRLAGGSYEQYF
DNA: TGTGCCAGCAGTCGACTAGCGGGAGGTTCCTACGAGCAGTACTTC

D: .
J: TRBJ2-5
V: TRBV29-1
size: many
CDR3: CSVEGGRSQETQYF
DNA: TGCAGCGTTGAAGGGGGGAGGTCCCAAGAGACCCAGTACTTC

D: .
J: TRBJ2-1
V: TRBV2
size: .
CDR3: CASSDDGMGAGNEQSF
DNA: TGTGCCAGCAGTGACGACGGCATGGGGGCTGGCAATGAGCAGTCCTTC

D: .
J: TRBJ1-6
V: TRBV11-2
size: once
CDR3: CASSLGVSREGSPLHF
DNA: TGTGCCAGCAGCTTAGGGGTCTCCCGGGAAGGTTCACCCCTCCACTTT

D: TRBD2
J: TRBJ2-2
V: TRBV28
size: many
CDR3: CASSFLLAGNTGELFF
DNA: TGTGCCAGCAGTTTTTTACTAGCGGGGAACACCGGGGAGCTGTTTTTT

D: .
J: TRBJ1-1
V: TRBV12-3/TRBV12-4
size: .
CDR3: CASGPRRGSRYNIEAFF
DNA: TGTGCCAGCGGCCCCCGCAGGGGTAGTAGGTACAACATTGAAGCTTTCTTT

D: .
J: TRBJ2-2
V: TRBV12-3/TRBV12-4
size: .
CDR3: CTSGPGRGGELFF
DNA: TGTACCAGCGGTCCAGGGCGGGGCGGGGAGCTGTTTTTT

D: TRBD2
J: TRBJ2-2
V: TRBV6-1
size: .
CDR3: CANNSHQRESGERSF
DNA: TGTGCCAACAATTCCCACCAGCGGGAGTCCGGGGAGCGGTCTTTT

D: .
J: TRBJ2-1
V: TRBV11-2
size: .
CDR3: CASSLDIGLAMSEHFF
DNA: TGTGCCAGCAGCTTGGATATCGGACTTGCCATGAGTGAGCACTTCTTC

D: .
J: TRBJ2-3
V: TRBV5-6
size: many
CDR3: CASSSKRWDFNTDTQYF
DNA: TGTGCCAGCAGTTCGAAACGGTGGGACTTCAACACAGATACGCAGTATTTT

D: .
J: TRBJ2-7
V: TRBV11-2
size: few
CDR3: CASSLDRGQNYGQYF
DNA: TGTGCCAGCAGCTTAGATCGAGGACAGAACTACGGGCAGTACTTC

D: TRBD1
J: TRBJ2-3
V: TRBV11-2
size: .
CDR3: CASSLGSLTGVATDTQYF
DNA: TGTGCCAGCAGCTTAGGTTCTCTCACAGGGGTCGCCACAGATACGCAGTATTTT

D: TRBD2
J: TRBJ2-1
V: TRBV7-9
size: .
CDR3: CASTLPSGLAGTGHEQFF
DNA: TGTGCCAGCACTTTACCTTCGGGACTAGCGGGTACGGGCCATGAGCAGTTCTTC

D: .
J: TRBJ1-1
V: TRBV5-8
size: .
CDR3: CASSRDGQNTGAIF
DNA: TGTGCCAGCAGCCGGGACGGCCAGAACACTGGAGCTATCTTT

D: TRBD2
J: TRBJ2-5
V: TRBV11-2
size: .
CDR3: CASSIVSGGSRQGTQYF
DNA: TGTGCCAGCAGCATAGTCAGCGGGGGCAGTCGGCAAGGGACCCAGTACTTC

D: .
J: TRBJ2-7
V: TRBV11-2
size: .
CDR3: CASSFRRSSYEQYF
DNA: TGTGCCAGCAGCTTCCGTAGGAGCTCCTACGAGCAGTACTTC

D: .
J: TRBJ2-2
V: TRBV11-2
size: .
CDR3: CASSLAGRGTGEMLF
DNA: TGTGCTAGCAGCTTAGCCGGACGGGGCACCGGGGAGATGTTGTTT

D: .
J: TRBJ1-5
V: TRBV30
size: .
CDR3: CAWSRGTNQPQHF
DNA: TGCGCCTGGAGTCGGGGGACCAATCAGCCCCAGCATTTT

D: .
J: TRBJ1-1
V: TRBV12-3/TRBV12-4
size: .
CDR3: CASSTRGSNTEAFF
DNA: TGCGCCAGCAGTACCCGGGGATCGAACACTGAAGCTTTCTTT

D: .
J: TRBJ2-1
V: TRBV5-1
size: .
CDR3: CASSLSAGKNEHLF
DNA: TGCGCCAGCAGCTTGTCGGCGGGCAAGAATGAGCACTTATTC

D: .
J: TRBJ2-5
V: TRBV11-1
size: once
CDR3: CASSPPPEVRKGFQETHYF
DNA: TGTGCCAGCAGTCCGCCCCCGGAGGTCAGGAAGGGCTTCCAAGAGACCCATTACTTC

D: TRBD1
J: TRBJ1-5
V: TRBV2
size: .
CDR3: CASRQGVNNQPHHF
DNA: TGTGCCAGCAGACAGGGGGTGAACAATCAGCCCCATCATTTT

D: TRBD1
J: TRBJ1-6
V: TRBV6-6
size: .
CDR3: CTSRTPDRGENSPLHF
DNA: TGTACCAGCAGAACACCGGACAGGGGAGAAAATTCACCCCTCCACTTT

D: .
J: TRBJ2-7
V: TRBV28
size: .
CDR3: CANSNNYEQYF
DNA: TGTGCCAACAGTAATAACTACGAGCAGTACTTC

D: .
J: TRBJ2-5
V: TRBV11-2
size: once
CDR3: CASRPRDSAHKETQYF
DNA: TGTGCCAGCAGACCCCGAGACTCGGCCCACAAAGAGACCCAGTACTTC

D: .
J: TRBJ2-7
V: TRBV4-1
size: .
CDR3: CASSLYPNGGGSNEQYF
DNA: TGCGCCAGCAGCCTTTACCCTAACGGAGGCGGCTCCAACGAGCAGTACTTC

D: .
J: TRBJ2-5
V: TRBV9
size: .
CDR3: CSSSVGGGAQETQYF
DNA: TGTTCCAGCAGCGTCGGGGGAGGCGCCCAAGAGACCCAGTACTTC

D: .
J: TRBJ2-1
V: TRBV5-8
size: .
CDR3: CASNLGLFGAYNEQFF
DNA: TGTGCTAGCAACCTCGGACTCTTTGGGGCCTACAATGAGCAGTTCTTC

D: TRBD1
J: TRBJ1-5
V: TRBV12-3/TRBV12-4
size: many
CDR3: CASSPTGGNQPQHF
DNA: TGTGCCAGCAGCCCTACAGGGGGCAATCAGCCCCAGCATTTT

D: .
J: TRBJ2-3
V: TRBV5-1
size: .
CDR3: CASSPSTGLIADTQYF
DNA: TGCGCCAGCAGCCCCTCCACGGGTCTGATCGCAGATACGCAGTATTTT

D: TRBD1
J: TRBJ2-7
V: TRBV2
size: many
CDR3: CATKAGTGGNEQYF
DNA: TGTGCCACCAAAGCCGGGACAGGGGGCAACGAGCAGTACTTC